These 27 T cell receptor beta chains share one sample of origin, sequenced in a study of T-cell reconstitution after alpha-beta-depleted transplantation in children. The library targeted TCRbeta and was prepared with unique molecular identifiers. One entry per CDR3 protein, called by TCRdb with MiXCR from the PCR reads. The data contain over 200,000 distinct CDR3 sequences, 8% to 9.5% of them singletons. This material consisted of PBMCs from the stem cell graft donor, taken from the stem cell graft. These receptors all stem from a human donor who donated a stem cell graft to a child with acute lymphoblastic leukemia.

In this sample, this clonotype turned up many times. The V and J genes are TRBV5-1 and TRBJ2-3, with unresolved D. CDR1 SGHRS and CDR2 YFSETQ come from the germline V gene. The CDR3 loop spans 13 amino acids. The V end was cut by 5 bases, the J end by 2 bases, with 9 bases between. The CDR3, as DNA: TGCGCCAGCAGACGAGACCCCACAGATACGCAGTATTTT. Translated, it gives CASRRDPTDTQYF.

As regards this clonotype: A much larger clone differs from this one at a single base, so this may be a read error. The V and J genes are TRBV7-9 and TRBJ2-1; TRBD1 matches at 8 bases. The CDR3 extends over 14 amino acids. Germline V gives CDR1 SEHNR, CDR2 FQNEAQ (reference sequence). This chain's CDR3 is CPSSWADRDNEQFF. The CDR3 nucleotides are TGTCCCAGCAGCTGGGCGGACAGGGACAATGAGCAGTTCTTC.

Many counts were recorded for this clonotype. This sequence joins TRBV12-3 or TRBV12-4 and TRBJ2-2; 12 bases map to TRBD1. Trimming at V came to 6 bases and at J to 7 bases, leaving 6 bases not matched to a gene. The CDR3 has 15 amino acids. CDR3 nucleotides: TGTGCCAGCAGCCCGGGACAGGGGGCGATCGGGGAGCTGTTTTTT. Its protein product is CASSPGQGAIGELFF.

The chain links TRBV4-2 to TRBJ2-4; 7 bases agree with TRBD2. Germline-derived CDR1 and CDR2 are LGHNA and YNFKEQ. CDR3 length: 16 residues. The V segment lost 4 bases and the J segment 5 bases; nucleotides outside the gene matches: 11. In DNA form, the CDR3 reads TGTGCCAGCAGCCCTCTCCCGGGGGGAGGGGAAAACATTCAGTACTTC. Translation: CASSPLPGGGENIQYF.

This clonotype has a handful of counts. V is TRBV3-1 and J is TRBJ1-1; D not certain. The V gene lost 0 bases and the J gene lost 4 bases, with 18 bases spanning the gap. Per the germline V gene, CDR1 is LGHDT and CDR2 is YNNKEL (reference sequence). This CDR3 is built from 17 residues. The CDR3 DNA sequence: TGTGCCAGCAGCCAAGATCCGGGCAGGCGTATGAGCACTGAAGCTTTCTTT. This codes for CASSQDPGRRMSTEAFF.

This clonotype has at least ten counts. The chain joins TRBV7-9 to TRBJ1-5; TRBD1 is a possible D gene (5 bases). The V gene lost 5 bases and the J gene lost 2 bases, with 16 bases spanning the gap. The CDR3 contains 16 residues. CDR1 is SEHNR and CDR2 is FQNEAQ in the germline V gene (reference sequence). In DNA form, the CDR3 reads TGTGCCAGCAGCCAACATTGGGGGTTGGGCAATCAGCCCCAGCATTTT. This sequence encodes CASSQHWGLGNQPQHF.

The table lists this clonotype with a count of one. This chain uses TRBV11-1 with TRBJ2-7, with D tentatively TRBD1 (5 bases). Trimming pared 1 base from V and 5 bases from J, leaving 24 bases between. Germline CDR1 SGHAT, CDR2 FQDESV (reference sequence). The CDR3 loop spans 18 amino acids. The CDR3 DNA is TGTGCCAGCAGCTTAGTAATTGGGTTCGGCAGGGTGAAGGACGAGCAGTACTTC. Its protein is CASSLVIGFGRVKDEQYF.

This clonotype appeared many times. The chain combines TRBV24-1 with TRBJ1-2; D gene ambiguous. There are 12 residues in the CDR3. Germline lookup yields CDR1 KGHDR and CDR2 SFDVKD. V lost 2 bases, J lost 4 bases, and 4 bases lay in between. CDR3 protein: CATSDYSYGYTF. The CDR3 region has the DNA TGTGCCACCAGTGATTACAGCTATGGCTACACCTTC.

This chain joins TRBV11-1 and TRBJ1-1; perhaps TRBD1 as D (5 bases). The V end lost 7 bases, the J end lost 3 bases, and 12 bases lay between the germline ends. Germline assignment: CDR1 SGHAT and CDR2 FQDESV (reference sequence). The CDR3 extends over 13 amino acids. In DNA, the CDR3 is TGTGCCAGCACTCCCAGGGCGGACACTGAAGCTTTCTTT. Amino acids: CASTPRADTEAFF.

In this sample, this clonotype turned up a few times. The chain joins TRBV12-3 or TRBV12-4 to TRBJ1-1; weak D call: TRBD1 (6 bases). V gave up 5 bases and J gave up 0 bases, with 13 bases separating them. The CDR3 sequence is 15 residues long. The CDR3 reads CASSTQDRLNTEAFF. CDR3 DNA: TGTGCCAGCAGTACCCAAGACAGGCTGAACACTGAAGCTTTCTTT.

This clonotype was observed at least ten times. The J gene is TRBJ2-1, the V gene TRBV5-1; 8 positions agree with TRBD1. The germline CDR1 and CDR2 sequences are SGHRS and YFSETQ. V was clipped by 8 bases and J by 0 bases; unmatched bases: 4. This CDR3 contains 14 residues. CDR3 DNA: TGCGCCAGTCGCGGGACAGGCTCCTACAATGAGCAGTTCTTC. This sequence encodes CASRGTGSYNEQFF.

With respect to this clonotype: The limits of the CDR3 on the DNA are not certain, so only TCRdb's listed CDR3 is given. V gene TRBV6-2 or TRBV6-3 combines with J gene TRBJ2-2. With termini counted, the CDR3 has 15 amino acids. Per the germline V gene, CDR1 is MNHEY and CDR2 is SVGEGT. The CDR3 here is CASSYFGPNTGELFF.

This chain connects TRBV5-1 to TRBJ2-1, with 8 bases identical to TRBD2. The CDR3 sequence is 15 residues long. The V and J ends lost 0 bases and 7 bases, in that order; junction bases with no gene match: 6. CDR1 is SGHRS, CDR2 YFSETQ, per germline. The CDR3 sequence is CASSLGRGAGNEQFF. The CDR3 bases are TGCGCCAGCAGCTTGGGGCGGGGGGCTGGGAATGAGCAGTTCTTC.

V and J are TRBV29-1 and TRBJ1-1; unclear D gene. The CDR3 consists of 13 residues. V was shortened by 4 bases and J by 0 bases, with 9 bases between the two germline ends. In germline, CDR1 is SQVTM, CDR2 ANQGSEA. CDR3: CSVVVTLNTEAFF. Here the CDR3 DNA reads TGCAGCGTTGTCGTGACCTTGAACACTGAAGCTTTCTTT.

There are a few counts of this clonotype. The chain has TRBV2 and TRBJ1-1, with D hard to call. This CDR3 has 13 residues. Per germline, CDR1 SNHLY and CDR2 FYNNEI. Trimming took 3 bases from V and 1 from J, leaving 6 bases between them. The CDR3 region has the DNA TGTGCCAGCAGTGACGCAAAGAACACTGAAGCTTTCTTT. Amino acids: CASSDAKNTEAFF. Full variable domain (remainder filled in from reference TRBV2 and TRBJ1-1): EPEVTQTPSHQVTQMGQEVILRCVPISNHLYFYWYRQILGQKVEFLVSFYNNEISEKSEIFDDQFSVERPDGSNFTLKIRSTKLEDSAMYFCASSDAKNTEAFFGQGTRLTVV.

This clonotype has a handful of counts. The J gene is TRBJ2-1, the V gene TRBV18, with TRBD1 identical over 9 bases. V was clipped by 0 bases and J by 3 bases; unmatched bases: 3. The CDR3 totals 16 residues. The V gene's germline CDR1 is KGHSH and CDR2 LQKENI. The CDR3 region has the DNA TGTGCCAGCTCACCACCCGGGACAGGGAACTACAATGAGCAGTTCTTC. Residues: CASSPPGTGNYNEQFF.

The chain has TRBV11-2 and TRBJ2-1, with 8 nucleotides matching TRBD2. V lost 1 base, J lost 6 bases, and 5 bases stayed unmatched. This CDR3 has 15 residues. Per the germline V gene, CDR1 is SGHAT and CDR2 is FQNNGV. CDR3 residues: CASSLGAGVFNEQFF. DNA for the CDR3: TGTGCCAGCAGCTTAGGAGCGGGGGTGTTCAATGAGCAGTTCTTC.

V usage is TRBV30 and J usage is TRBJ1-2, with TRBD1 identical over 8 bases. V was pared by 3 bases and J by 8 bases, with 2 bases of the junction left unmatched. The CDR3 loop spans 11 amino acids. Per germline, CDR1 GTSNPN and CDR2 SVGIG (reference sequence). The CDR3 loop reads CAWRTGVGYTF. CDR3 sequence (DNA): TGTGCCTGGAGGACAGGGGTGGGCTACACCTTC.

The chain couples TRBV3-1 to TRBJ1-6; no definite D call. V dropped 4 bases and J dropped 9 bases, with 10 bases sitting between them. The length of the CDR3 is 13 residues. CDR1 and CDR2 from the germline V gene are LGHDT and YNNKEL (reference sequence). CDR3 bases: TGTGCCAGCAGCCCCGACATCTTTTCACCCCTCCACTTT. Protein product: CASSPDIFSPLHF.

In its sample, this clonotype was seen a few times. The chain carries TRBV24-1 and TRBJ2-1; unclear D gene. The CDR3 extends over 14 amino acids. CDR1 is KGHDR and CDR2 is SFDVKD in the germline V gene. V lost 4 bases and J 4 bases, leaving 10 bases between the germline ends. CDR3 sequence reads: CATSDTRQYNEQFF. In nucleotides, the CDR3 is TGTGCCACCAGTGACACTCGGCAGTACAATGAGCAGTTCTTC.

This clonotype was detected only a few times. The chain recombines TRBV20-1 with TRBJ2-1, with TRBD1 matching 7 bases. CDR3 length: 14 residues. Trimming at V came to 4 bases and at J to 1 base, leaving 4 bases not matched to a gene. Germline V gene sequence: CDR1 DFQATT, CDR2 SNEGSKA (reference sequence). The CDR3 sequence is CSAMTGTSYNEQFF. The CDR3 DNA sequence: TGCAGTGCTATGACAGGGACGTCCTACAATGAGCAGTTCTTC.

A few counts support this clonotype. The chain uses TRBV6-1 and TRBJ2-7; TRBD2 aligns across 15 bases. The CDR3 has 19 residues. CDR1 is MNHNS and CDR2 is SASEGT in the germline V gene. The V segment lost 4 bases and the J segment 3 bases; nucleotides outside the gene matches: 13. The CDR3 protein is CASSAQVPGLAGGLYEQYF. The CDR3 region has the DNA TGTGCCAGCAGTGCCCAAGTCCCGGGACTAGCGGGGGGCCTCTACGAGCAGTACTTC.

The chain employs TRBV5-5 and TRBJ2-7, with a weak D call TRBD2 (5 bases). The germline CDR1 and CDR2 sequences are SGHKS and YYEKEE (reference sequence). V lost 4 bases, J lost 5 bases, and 13 bases lay in between. This CDR3 spans 13 amino acids. The DNA for the CDR3 is TGTGCCAGCAGCAAACGTTGGGGAGACGAGCAGTACTTC. It specifies CASSKRWGDEQYF.

This clonotype was counted ten times or more. This chain uses TRBV7-2 with TRBJ2-3, with 8 positions matching TRBD1. Germline lookup yields CDR1 SGHTA and CDR2 FQGNSA. The CDR3 has 13 amino acids. V dropped 1 base and J dropped 7; count of bases not matched to a gene: 1. As DNA, the CDR3 is TGTGCCAGCAGCTTAGGGACAGGGAATACGCAGTATTTT. It yields the protein CASSLGTGNTQYF. Combining the CDR3 with reference TRBV7-2 and TRBJ2-3 gives the whole variable domain GAGVSQSPSNKVTEKGKDVELRCDPISGHTALYWYRQSLGQGLEFLIYFQGNSAPDKSGLPSDRFSAERTGGSVSTLTIQRTQQEDSAVYLCASSLGTGNTQYFGPGTRLTVL.

This clonotype turned up a few times. CDR3 in DNA: TGTGCCATCAGTGAGGGACAGAGGGTCCTTGGCTACACCTTC. Protein: CAISEGQRVLGYTF. This chain links TRBV10-3 with TRBJ1-2, with a tentative D call TRBD1 (6 bases). Trimming removed 2 bases from V and 7 bases from J, with 14 bases in between. CDR3 length: 14 residues. CDR1 is ENHRY and CDR2 is SYGVKD in the germline V gene.

This clonotype was counted ten times or more. The gene calls are TRBV7-9 and TRBJ1-6, with D uncertain. V lost 1 base to trimming and J lost 7 bases, with 8 bases between them. Per germline, CDR1 SEHNR and CDR2 FQNEAQ (reference sequence). The CDR3 runs 14 residues. CDR3 sequence: CASSLEYDNSPLHF. The CDR3 DNA follows: TGTGCCAGCAGCTTAGAATATGACAATTCACCCCTCCACTTT.

This clonotype has a handful of counts. The V call is TRBV20-1, the J call TRBJ2-5; 13 bases align to TRBD2. The CDR3 length is 15 residues. Germline loops: CDR1 DFQATT, CDR2 SNEGSKA (reference sequence). After removal of 7 bases from V and 2 bases from J, the junction contained 7 bases not matched to a gene. The CDR3 sequence is CSVTSGGAGQETQYF. CDR3 nucleotides: TGCAGTGTAACTAGCGGGGGGGCAGGGCAAGAGACCCAGTACTTC.